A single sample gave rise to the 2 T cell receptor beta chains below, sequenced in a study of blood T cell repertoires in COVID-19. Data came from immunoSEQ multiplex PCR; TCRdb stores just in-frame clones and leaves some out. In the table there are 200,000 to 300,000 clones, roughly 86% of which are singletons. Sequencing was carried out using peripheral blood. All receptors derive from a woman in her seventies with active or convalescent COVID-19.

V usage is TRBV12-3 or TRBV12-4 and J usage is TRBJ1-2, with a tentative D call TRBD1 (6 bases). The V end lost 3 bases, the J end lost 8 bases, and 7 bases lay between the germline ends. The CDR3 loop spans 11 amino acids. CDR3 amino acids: CASSLGAGYTF. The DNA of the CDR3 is TGTGCCAGCAGTTTGGGGGCCGGCTACACCTTC.

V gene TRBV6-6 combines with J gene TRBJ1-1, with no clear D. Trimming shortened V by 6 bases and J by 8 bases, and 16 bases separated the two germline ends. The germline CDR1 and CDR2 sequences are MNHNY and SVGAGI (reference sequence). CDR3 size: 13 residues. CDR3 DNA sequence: TGTGCCAGCAGCCAAATCTACGGACTCGAAGCTTTCTTT. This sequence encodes CASSQIYGLEAFF.